The T cell receptor (beta chain) described here comes from a study of blood T cells in healthy people across ages. Overall study results and limits: Diversity was higher, and naive CD4+ cells more numerous, in long-lived donors than in aged donors.

This CDR3 has 17 amino acids. Germline CDR1 and CDR2: LGHNA and YNFKEQ. After removal of 0 bases from V and 0 bases from J, the junction contained 7 bases not matched to a gene. Primed by a sample-barcoded 5' primer and a J-beta primer mix, a second PCR proceeded for 7 to 11 cycles. One entry per CDR3 protein results from TCRdb running MiXCR on the 5' RACE reads. The repertoire holds hundreds of thousands of distinct CDR3 sequences, around 25% seen once, with around 3% in the top ten. Worth noting for this clonotype: No antigen is known for it.

These records were also assigned to another study, of T cells of mothers and their children. That source adds: It was related mother-child pairs that showed slightly higher overlap than unrelated pairs, without reaching significance.

This sequence joins TRBV4-2 and TRBJ2-7; TRBD2 matches at 8 bases. The TCR sequence derives from a boy younger than 18 in good health. The material sequenced was blood. This CDR3 is CASSQDVARGASYEQYF. Written as DNA, the CDR3 is TGTGCCAGCAGCCAAGATGTCGCGCGGGGGGCCTCCTACGAGCAGTACTTC.